This TCR beta chain stems from a study of memory CD4+ T cells and cytomegalovirus serostatus. The sort gate was single viable CD3+CD4+CD8-CD45RO+ cells for memory CD4+ T cells. This table comes from immunoSEQ multiplex PCR, and its TCRdb copy is limited to in-frame clones, with some not included. The sample yields around 50,000 clones, approximately 78% seen once. The CDR3 covers 15 residues. V dropped 5 bases and J dropped 4; count of bases not matched to a gene: 10. CDR1 and CDR2 from the germline V gene are SGHTA and FQGNSA. The source of this sequence is an adult in good health and CMV-seronegative. What was sequenced was memory CD4+ T cells from blood. The genes are TRBV7-2 and TRBJ1-2, with 7 bases identical to TRBD1. The CDR3 loop is CASSLGGGGGYGYTF. The DNA of the CDR3 is TGTGCCAGCAGCCTTGGAGGGGGCGGAGGCTATGGCTACACCTTC.